This TCR beta chain was retrieved from a study of cytomegalovirus exposure and HLA in healthy donors. Study information: Researchers previously reported finding fewer than 140 million unique TCR beta sequences from roughly 180 million T cells. There were several hundred genotyped donors. Of these, about 80% fell in the genetic ancestry cluster associated with self-reported Caucasian donors.

For this clone: What it binds is not known.

CDR1 MNHEY and CDR2 SVGAGI come from the germline V gene. The trim removed 2 bases at V and 0 bases at J, leaving 5 bases unmatched. This CDR3 is 16 amino acids long. Primers: 60 Vbeta forward and 13 Jbeta reverse. The assay was immunoSEQ multiplex PCR, and TCRdb's table has in-frame clones only and misses some. The data hold roughly 34,000 clones, with about two thirds observed a single time. Study-level findings and limits: Differences between HLA loci emerged in a later analysis of TCR association rates, with DRB1 most and HLA-C fewest.

The specimen sequenced was PBMCs. The rearrangement joins TRBV6-5 to TRBJ1-2, with TRBD1 matching over 8 bases. This TCR derives from a man aged 35 to 55 in good health and CMV-seropositive. The chain's CDR3 is CASSYRTGRSNYGYTF. In nucleotides, the CDR3 is TGTGCCAGCAGTTACCGGACAGGGAGGTCTAACTATGGCTACACCTTC.